The TCR beta chain under discussion was sequenced for a study of lymphopenia after photon versus proton radiotherapy. Data came from immunoSEQ multiplex PCR; TCRdb stores just in-frame clones and leaves some out. The profile shows 150,000 to 200,000 clones, less than 90% of them singletons. This CDR3 has 16 amino acids. Trimming cost V 6 bases and J 2 bases; bases outside gene matches: 7. The germline V gene encodes CDR1 LNHDA and CDR2 SQIVND (reference sequence). V and J are TRBV19 and TRBJ2-5, with 12 positions matching TRBD2. The sequencing here drew on peripheral blood, taken from a patient treated with photon-based radiotherapy. This TCR was sampled from a middle-aged man with gastric cancer. The CDR3: CASRPTSGSHQETQYF. The DNA of the CDR3 is TGTGCCAGTAGGCCGACTAGCGGGAGCCATCAAGAGACCCAGTACTTC.